This entry lists 12 T cell receptor beta chains sequenced from one sample in a study of shared T cell receptors in the human thymus. Profiled with immunoSEQ multiplex PCR; TCRdb holds only in-frame clones, not every one. In the table there are 55,000 to 80,000 clones, about 95% of which are singletons. The sequenced material came from thymocytes. Receptor source: a human donor.

The CDR3 sequence: CASSQTGTDYTGELFF. The CDR3 DNA is TGTGCCAGCAGTCAGACCGGGACAGACTACACCGGGGAGCTGTTTTTT. The rearrangement uses TRBV27 and TRBJ2-2, with 7 bases aligning to TRBD1. The CDR3 is 16 residues long. The V segment lost 5 bases and the J segment 3 bases; nucleotides outside the gene matches: 9. CDR1 is MNHEY and CDR2 is SMNVEV in the germline V gene (reference sequence).

The chain couples TRBV5-1 to TRBJ2-7; unclear D gene. Germline-derived CDR1 and CDR2 are SGHRS and YFSETQ. V lost 5 bases and J 5 bases, leaving 17 bases between the germline ends. CDR3 length equals 14 residues. The CDR3 nucleotides are TGCGCCAGCAGGAAAGGCAGGTTTCCTAACGAGCAGTACTTC. It is translated as CASRKGRFPNEQYF.

For this clone: Compared with germline, one end of the junction differs, possibly owing to a read error. The chain carries TRBV29-1 and TRBJ1-4; 8 bases are shared with TRBD1. Germline assignment: CDR1 SQVTM and CDR2 ANQGSEA. The CDR3 has 12 amino acids. CDR3: CSDKDREGKTVF. The DNA of the CDR3 is TGCAGCGACAAGGACAGGGAGGGAAAAACTGTTTTT.

The J gene is TRBJ2-7, the V gene TRBV7-9; TRBD1 matches at 8 bases. J was trimmed by 4 bases and V by 5 bases; bases with no gene match: 13. The germline CDR1 and CDR2 sequences are SEHNR and FQNEAQ (reference sequence). The CDR3 runs to 16 residues. The CDR3 DNA sequence: TGTGCCAGCAGCCGTACTGACAGGGGAAAGGTTTACGAGCAGTACTTC. This gives the protein CASSRTDRGKVYEQYF.

The rearrangement uses TRBV5-4 and TRBJ1-6; no firm D call. Germline V lookup: CDR1 SGHNT, CDR2 YYREEE (reference sequence). V was trimmed by 4 bases and J by 0 bases, leaving 11 bases between them. This CDR3 is 16 amino acids long. This chain's CDR3 is CASSGPRNSYNSPLHF. In nucleotides, the CDR3 is TGTGCCAGCAGCGGGCCCCGGAACTCCTATAATTCACCCCTCCACTTT.

CDR3 DNA: TGTGCCAGCAGCTTAGAATTCGCAGGGTACAATGAGCAGTTCTTC. Translation gives CASSLEFAGYNEQFF. The chain has TRBV11-3 and TRBJ2-1, with a weak D call TRBD1 (5 bases). Looked up from germline, CDR1 is SGHNT and CDR2 is YENEEA. Trimming cost V 0 bases and J 4 bases, with 10 bases left between them. This CDR3 has 15 residues.

The gene calls are TRBV4-2 and TRBJ1-4; TRBD1 matches 8 bases. V was clipped by 1 base and J by 8 bases; unmatched bases: 21. This CDR3 region has 20 residues. Germline loops: CDR1 LGHNA, CDR2 YNFKEQ. CDR3 sequence: CASSQAGTGVLSVEDEKLFF. The CDR3 DNA sequence: TGTGCCAGCAGCCAAGCCGGGACAGGCGTTTTATCTGTTGAGGACGAAAAACTGTTTTTT.

In this sample, this clone turned up once. The chain links TRBV10-3 to TRBJ2-7; 9 positions match TRBD2. The junction had 8 bases not matched to a gene; V was cut back by 6 bases and J by 5 bases. The CDR3 loop spans 14 amino acids. Germline V gives CDR1 ENHRY, CDR2 SYGVKD. CDR3 amino acids: CAISEGGGAHEQYF. The CDR3 DNA sequence: TGTGCCATCAGCGAAGGCGGGGGGGCTCACGAGCAGTACTTC.

The genes are TRBV28 and TRBJ1-1; 9 nucleotides match TRBD1. In germline, CDR1 is MDHEN, CDR2 SYDVKM. This CDR3 spans 15 amino acids. The V and J ends lost 5 bases and 0 bases, in that order; junction bases with no gene match: 4. CDR3 sequence reads: CASSPRTGVNTEAFF. The CDR3 region has the DNA TGTGCCAGCAGTCCCCGGACAGGGGTGAACACTGAAGCTTTCTTT.

This chain links TRBV5-1 with TRBJ2-2; D is possibly TRBD2 (6 bases). The germline V and J ends were trimmed by 1 base and 0 bases, with 16 bases remaining between them. CDR3 length equals 18 residues. CDR1 SGHRS and CDR2 YFSETQ come from the germline V gene. DNA of the CDR3: TGCGCCAGCAGCTTGTTAGGAGGGGCCTCCGCGAACACCGGGGAGCTGTTTTTT. It specifies CASSLLGGASANTGELFF.

J is TRBJ1-3 and V is TRBV7-2; no definite D call. There are 17 residues in the CDR3. The germline V gene encodes CDR1 SGHTA and CDR2 FQGNSA. V was cut by 5 bases and J by 6 bases, with 23 bases left in between. The CDR3, as DNA: TGTGCCAGCAGCCACAATGTTACAGAAGATAAGCCAAACACCATATATTTT. Protein sequence: CASSHNVTEDKPNTIYF.

This clone was seen a single time. CDR3 bases: TGTGCCAGCAGCTGCGTGGGGGTCGGGGACTACGAGCAGTACTTC. Translation gives CASSCVGVGDYEQYF. The rearrangement links TRBV5-8 to TRBJ2-7, with D possibly being TRBD1 or TRBD2 (5 bases each). The V gene lost 3 bases and the J gene lost 3 bases, with 16 bases spanning the gap. CDR3 size: 15 residues. CDR1 SGHTS and CDR2 YDEGEE come from the germline V gene.